The clone carrying this TCR beta chain has a handful of counts. Its antigen is unidentified. The data were taken from a study of T cells after yellow fever vaccination. Study results and limitations: Few clonotypes appeared in both CD4 and CD8 compartments.

This CDR3 is built from 14 residues. The germline V gene has CDR1 SQVTM and CDR2 ANQGSEA. The J segment lost 6 bases and the V segment lost 1 base, leaving 6 bases of the junction unmatched. The authors made TCR cDNA by 5'RACE template switching, adding a universal primer site and UMIs. TCRdb re-called the 5' RACE reads with MiXCR, one entry per CDR3 protein. The sample lists approximately 130,000 distinct CDR3 sequences; roughly 15% were seen once. The chain uses TRBV29-1 and TRBJ2-1; 7 bases match TRBD1. This receptor was identified in a man younger than 35 who received the YFV17D yellow fever vaccine. This specimen was CD8+ T cells sorted from PBMCs, taken 5 days after the yellow fever booster vaccination. The CDR3 is CSVEVQGTANEQFF. In DNA form, the CDR3 reads TGCAGCGTTGAAGTACAGGGGACGGCCAATGAGCAGTTCTTC.